This T cell receptor beta chain was documented in a study of cytomegalovirus exposure and HLA in healthy donors. Broader study findings: DRB1 had the most TCR associations and HLA-C the fewest, a later analysis found, with rates varying by HLA locus. The study labeled around 160 TCR beta chains cytomegalovirus-associated.

This clone was counted at least ten times. As yet, its antigen is unknown. V was trimmed by 2 bases and J by 0 bases, leaving 16 bases between them. The CDR3 spans 18 residues. The germline CDR1 and CDR2 sequences are MNHNS and SASEGT. The PCR employed 60 Vbeta primers together with 13 Jbeta primers. Repertoires were generated with immunoSEQ multiplex PCR, while TCRdb's copy carries only in-frame clones and drops some. The sample carries under 150,000 clones, approximately 80% recorded once. The TCR sequence derives from a man in his late teens or twenties in good health and CMV-seronegative. The chain recombines TRBV6-1 with TRBJ1-4; D remains ambiguous. Source material: PBMCs. This chain's CDR3 is CASSEIVVEASTNEKLFF. DNA for the CDR3: TGTGCCAGCAGTGAAATTGTAGTGGAGGCGTCAACTAATGAAAAACTGTTTTTT.